The clone carrying this TCR beta chain was recorded once. This record belongs to a study of cytomegalovirus exposure and HLA in healthy donors. Researchers ran the PCR with 60 Vbeta and 13 Jbeta primers. TCRdb keeps only in-frame clones here, not all; method: immunoSEQ multiplex PCR. The sample shows 150,000 to 250,000 clones, 82% of them seen only once. The CDR3 has 14 residues. The V segment lost 5 bases and the J segment 9 bases; nucleotides outside the gene matches: 13. Germline loops: CDR1 SGHNT, CDR2 YYREEE (reference sequence). The chain carries TRBV5-4 and TRBJ2-7; TRBD1 matches at 8 bases. This TCR was recovered from a woman aged 50 to 60 in good health and CMV-seropositive. The sample taken for sequencing was PBMCs. CDR3 nucleotide sequence: TGTGCCAGCAGTTTTGGACAGGGAACTAACGGGCAGTACTTC. This gives the protein CASSFGQGTNGQYF.